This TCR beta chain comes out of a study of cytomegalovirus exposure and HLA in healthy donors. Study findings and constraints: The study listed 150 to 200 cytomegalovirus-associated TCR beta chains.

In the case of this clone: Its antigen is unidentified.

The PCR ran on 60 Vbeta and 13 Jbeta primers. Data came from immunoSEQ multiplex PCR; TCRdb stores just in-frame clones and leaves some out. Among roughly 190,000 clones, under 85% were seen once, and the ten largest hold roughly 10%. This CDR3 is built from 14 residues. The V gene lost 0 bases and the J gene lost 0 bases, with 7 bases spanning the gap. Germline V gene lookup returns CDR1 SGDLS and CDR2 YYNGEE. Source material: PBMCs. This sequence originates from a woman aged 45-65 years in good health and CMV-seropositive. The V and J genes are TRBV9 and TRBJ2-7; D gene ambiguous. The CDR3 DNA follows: TGTGCCAGCAGCGTAGGTTACATCTCCTACGAGCAGTACTTC. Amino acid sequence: CASSVGYISYEQYF.